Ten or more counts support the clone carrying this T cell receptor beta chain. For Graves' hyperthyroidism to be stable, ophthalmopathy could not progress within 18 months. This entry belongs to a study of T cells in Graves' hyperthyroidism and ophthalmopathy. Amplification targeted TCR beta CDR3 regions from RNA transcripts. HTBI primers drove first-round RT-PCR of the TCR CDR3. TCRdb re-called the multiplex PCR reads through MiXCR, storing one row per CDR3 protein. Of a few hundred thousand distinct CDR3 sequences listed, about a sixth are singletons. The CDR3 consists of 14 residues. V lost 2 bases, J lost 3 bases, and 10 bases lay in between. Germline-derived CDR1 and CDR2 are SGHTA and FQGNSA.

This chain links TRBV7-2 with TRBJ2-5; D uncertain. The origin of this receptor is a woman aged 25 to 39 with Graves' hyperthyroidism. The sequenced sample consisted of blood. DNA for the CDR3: TGTGCCAGCAGCTTATACCGATCCGAAGAGACCCAGTACTTC. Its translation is CASSLYRSEETQYF.